One sample yielded the 8 T cell receptor beta chains listed below, sequenced in a study of blood T cell repertoires in COVID-19. Some clones are missing from TCRdb's copy, which holds only in-frame ones; the method was immunoSEQ multiplex PCR. The data hold about 180,000 clones, with more than 85% observed a single time. The sample consisted of PBMCs or T cells enriched from blood (not recorded which). The receptors derive from a human donor with acute COVID-19. The donor label of this sample is uncertain.

The CDR3 here is CASSTGTTEAFF. The DNA of the CDR3 is TGTGCCAGCAGTACAGGGACCACTGAAGCTTTCTTT. V gene TRBV2 combines with J gene TRBJ1-1; maybe TRBD1 (6 bases). Germline V gene lookup returns CDR1 SNHLY and CDR2 FYNNEI. The CDR3 length is 12 residues. The V gene lost 5 bases and the J gene lost 4 bases, with 8 bases spanning the gap.

The rearrangement uses TRBV6-4 and TRBJ2-6, with 10 bases matching TRBD2. CDR3 size: 17 residues. With 3 bases clipped from V and 2 bases from J, the junction kept 4 bases outside the gene matches. In germline, CDR1 is MRHNA, CDR2 SNTAGT. The CDR3 here is CASSEGAGGPGANVLTF. The CDR3 DNA reads as TGTGCCAGCAGTGAAGGAGCGGGGGGGCCTGGGGCCAACGTCCTGACTTTC.

The genes are TRBV9 and TRBJ2-3; 9 bases agree with TRBD2. This CDR3 region has 17 residues. The junction had 10 bases not matched to a gene; V was cut back by 0 bases and J by 5 bases. The germline V gene encodes CDR1 SGDLS and CDR2 YYNGEE. CDR3 in DNA: TGTGCCAGCAGCGTAGCTCTAGCGGGGATAGACAGAGATACGCAGTATTTT. Protein product: CASSVALAGIDRDTQYF. The variable domain in full, with the rest retrieved from reference TRBV9 and TRBJ2-3, is DSGVTQTPKHLITATGQRVTLRCSPRSGDLSVYWYQQSLDQGLQFLIQYYNGEERAKGNILERFSAQQFPDLHSELNLSSLELGDSALYFCASSVALAGIDRDTQYFGPGTRLTVL.

This chain connects TRBV9 to TRBJ2-2; TRBD2 might be the D (5 bases). Germline CDR1 SGDLS, CDR2 YYNGEE. The V end was cut by 2 bases, the J end by 0 bases, with 17 bases between. This CDR3 is 18 amino acids long. The CDR3 nucleotides are TGTGCCAGCAGCGTCTACGACTCCCGGGAAGCGAACACCGGGGAGCTGTTTTTT. This gives the protein CASSVYDSREANTGELFF.

Details on this clone: The same CDR3 is also encoded by other DNA sequences in this sample. This chain connects TRBV4-2 to TRBJ2-3; 8 positions agree with TRBD2. The CDR3 spans 17 residues. Per germline, CDR1 LGHNA and CDR2 YNFKEQ. V trimming: 3 bases; J trimming: 2 bases; junction bases outside the gene matches: 10. CDR3 sequence: CASSQDRQRGNTDTQYF. The CDR3 coding sequence is TGTGCCAGCAGCCAGGACCGCCAGCGGGGGAACACAGATACGCAGTATTTT.

The rearrangement joins TRBV7-2 to TRBJ2-1; 10 nucleotides align to TRBD2. The trim removed 5 bases at V and 4 bases at J, leaving 8 bases unmatched. The CDR3 runs to 16 residues. The V gene's germline CDR1 is SGHTA and CDR2 FQGNSA. Here the CDR3 reads CASSQVWTSGYNEQFF. CDR3 nucleotides: TGTGCCAGCAGCCAGGTATGGACTAGCGGATACAATGAGCAGTTCTTC.

The J gene is TRBJ2-7, the V gene TRBV4-3; D perhaps matches TRBD2 (6 bases). Trimming cost V 1 base and J 0 bases, with 10 bases left between them. Per germline, CDR1 LGHNA and CDR2 YSLEER. This CDR3 spans 15 amino acids. The CDR3 DNA follows: TGCGCCAGCAGCCAAGCCCGGGGGATCTCCTACGAGCAGTACTTC. Protein: CASSQARGISYEQYF.

The rearrangement joins TRBV12-5 to TRBJ2-2; 9 nucleotides line up with TRBD1. CDR3 size: 16 residues. CDR1 is LGHNT and CDR2 is FRNRAP in the germline V gene. The V segment lost 6 bases and the J segment 7 bases; nucleotides outside the gene matches: 12. The CDR3 loop is CASGPPGQGYIGELFF. Written as DNA, the CDR3 is TGTGCTAGTGGGCCGCCCGGACAGGGGTATATCGGGGAGCTGTTTTTT.